Given below is one T cell receptor (beta chain) in context. Its cognate antigen has yet to be identified. Base-call qualities are not available, and no considerably larger clone is one nucleotide away. The data were obtained in a study of glioma-infiltrating T cells after dendritic cell vaccination (dated by TCRdb to about 2016). Context from the whole study: Of the roughly 15 glioblastoma patients in the cohort, all drawn from Phase I and II dendritic cell vaccination trials, 9 were newly diagnosed and 6 had recurrent disease. Autologous tumor lysate-pulsed dendritic cell vaccination was administered to the patients between about 2002 and 2012. The vaccine was prepared from monocyte-derived dendritic cells that were cultured for seven to eight days with IL-4 and GM-CSF and then pulsed overnight with autologous tumor lysate. TCR sequencing metrics, including TIL content and tumor-blood repertoire overlap, were correlated with survival after dendritic cell vaccination. Three intradermal dendritic cell vaccine injections were administered to patients at biweekly intervals in the arm below the axilla. Deep sequencing of TCR beta CDR3 regions was used to quantify tumor-infiltrating lymphocyte content and compare tumor and blood repertoires in dendritic cell-vaccinated glioblastoma patients. Results the study describes overall, beyond this receptor: Longer time to progression and overall survival after dendritic cell vaccination were predicted by higher estimated pretreatment TIL content. The three-group TCR overlap response model was characterized as speculative, and prospective validation of the model was stated to be required. No direct relationship between TCR clonality and survival was found, suggesting that a diverse polyclonal response may matter. The cohort was small and heterogeneous, only a few patients had full blood and tumor sets, and even fewer had initial-recurrent tumor pairs.

TCRB CDR3 regions were amplified from around 1.9 ug genomic DNA, or all available DNA if less, using the immunoSEQ assay. The multiplex PCR employed 60 forward primers targeting TCR V beta segments and 13 reverse primers targeting J beta segments. Synthetic control templates were spiked into each sample at limiting dilution to estimate reads per starting template. The Illumina HiSeq System generated 87 bp sequencing reads. The authors' analysis ran thus. PCR and sequencing errors were removed by a nearest neighbor algorithm that merged closely related sequences. TCR overlap was defined as the percentage of unique tumor TCR beta sequences that were also found in the peripheral blood of the same patient. TCRdb mirrors the immuneACCESS table, restricted to in-frame sequences. Some clones are absent from its copies; in checked studies, under half trace to an unresolved V gene, and the reason for the others is unknown. The V and J calls and the clone size are those of that table, but D and trimming were determined from the DNA. This sample gives 75,000 to 85,000 clones in total; around 87% of them show up just once. The ten largest clonotypes hold approximately 2.4% of the sample.

V loses 1 base of germline sequence and J loses 2 bases, and the interval between the two ends is 8 bases. The CDR1 and CDR2 encoded by the germline V gene are MGHRA and YSYEKL. The CDR3, from cysteine to phenylalanine, totals 14 residues. The retained sequence is limited to the CDR3, 42 bases, with the frame set at the first base. Reading the label with the study, this specimen's time point is: after dendritic cell vaccination, including at tumor progression/relapse. Patients were selected on the basis of adequate residual fresh-frozen tumor tissue and more than two years of available survival data. Molecular status otherwise varied across the glioblastoma patients, but none of them carried an isocitrate dehydrogenase mutation. PBMC collection took place before vaccination, two weeks after the third vaccination, and at tumor progression if progression occurred. The Qiagen DNeasy Blood extraction Kit was used to extract genomic DNA.

Material: blood, obtained after dendritic cell vaccination. The sequence came from a human donor with glioblastoma. The chain links TRBV4-1 with TRBJ1-2, with no confidently assigned D gene. The CDR3 region has the sequence CASSQGSLNYGYTF. The DNA is TGCGCCAGCAGCCAAGGGTCTCTAAACTATGGCTACACCTTC.